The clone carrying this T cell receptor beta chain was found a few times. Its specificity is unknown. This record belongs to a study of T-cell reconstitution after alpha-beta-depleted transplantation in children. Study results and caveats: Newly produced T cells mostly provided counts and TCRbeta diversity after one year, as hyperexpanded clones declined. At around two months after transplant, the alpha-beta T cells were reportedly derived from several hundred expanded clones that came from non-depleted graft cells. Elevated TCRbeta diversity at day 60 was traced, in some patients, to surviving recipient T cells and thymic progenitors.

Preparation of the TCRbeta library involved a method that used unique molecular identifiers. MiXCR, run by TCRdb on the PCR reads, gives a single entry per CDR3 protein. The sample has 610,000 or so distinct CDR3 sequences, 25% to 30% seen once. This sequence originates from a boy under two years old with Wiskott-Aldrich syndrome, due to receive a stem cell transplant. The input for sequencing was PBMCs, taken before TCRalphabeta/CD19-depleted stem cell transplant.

The chain's CDR3 is CASSRGLQETQYF. CDR3 nucleotide sequence: TGCGCCAGCAGCAGGGGACTCCAAGAGACCCAGTACTTC. The chain carries TRBV5-1 and TRBJ2-5, with D possibly matching TRBD2 (6 bases). The CDR3 is 13 amino acids. V shed 4 bases and J shed 1 base, with 8 bases lying between them. CDR1 SGHRS and CDR2 YFSETQ come from the germline V gene.